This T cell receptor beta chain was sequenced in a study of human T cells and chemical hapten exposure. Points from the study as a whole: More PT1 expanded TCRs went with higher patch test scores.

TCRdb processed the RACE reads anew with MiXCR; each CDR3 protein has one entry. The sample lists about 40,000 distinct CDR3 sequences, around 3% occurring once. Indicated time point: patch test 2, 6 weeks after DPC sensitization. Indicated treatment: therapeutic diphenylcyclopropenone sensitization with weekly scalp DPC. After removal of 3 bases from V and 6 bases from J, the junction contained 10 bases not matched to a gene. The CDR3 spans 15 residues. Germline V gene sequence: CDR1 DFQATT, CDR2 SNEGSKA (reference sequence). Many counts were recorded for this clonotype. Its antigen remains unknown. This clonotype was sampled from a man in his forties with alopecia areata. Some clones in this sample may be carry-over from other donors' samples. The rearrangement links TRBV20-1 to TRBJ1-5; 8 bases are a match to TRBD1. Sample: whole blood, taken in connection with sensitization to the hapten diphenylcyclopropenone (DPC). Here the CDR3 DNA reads TGCAGTGCTAGCATTCCACAGGGGGTTAGTCAGCCCCAGCATTTT. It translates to CSASIPQGVSQPQHF.